The clone carrying this T cell receptor (beta chain) was counted only a few times. The antigen is unknown. Germline CDR1 and CDR2: MNHEY and SMNVEV (reference sequence). The CDR3 runs 15 residues. With 4 bases clipped from V and 8 bases from J, the junction kept 12 bases outside the gene matches. This entry comes from a study of neoadjuvant anti-PD-1 for oral cavity cancer. Study as a whole: Patients without progression got a fourth dose around day 43. Whole-study results and caveats: Post-nivolumab, blood T cell clonality was significantly elevated in non-responders.

Sequencing used immunoSEQ multiplex PCR; TCRdb keeps in-frame clones, though not all of them. In the table there are about 61,000 clones, more than 65% of which are singletons. The source material was PBMCs, sampled before nivolumab (anti-PD-1) treatment. This clonotype was obtained from a person between 40 and 85 years old with oral cavity squamous cell carcinoma. This chain joins TRBV27 and TRBJ1-2; TRBD1 aligns across 8 bases. CDR3 DNA: TGTGCCAGCAGTTCCTTCATCGGACAGGGCTCCGGCTACACCTTC. Its protein product is CASSSFIGQGSGYTF.